These T cell receptor beta chains were read from a single sample in a study of T cell changes during pregnancy in multiple sclerosis. Sequencing was performed with immunoSEQ multiplex PCR; in TCRdb, only in-frame clones are kept and a portion is missing. The sample gives 35,000 or so clones, around 91% of which show up once; 10% to 12% is in the top ten. Sequencing used CD8+ T cells from peripheral blood mononuclear cells, obtained in the third trimester of pregnancy. Receptors originate from a female donor with multiple sclerosis, enrolled in a pregnancy study. The CDR3 runs from the conserved cysteine through the conserved F or W. The order of the fields is clone size, J gene, V gene, D gene, CDR3 protein, CDR3 DNA. A D gene is named only where the DNA matches it firmly. The listing skips clone size in some rows; elsewhere it reads once, few, many or a size class.

>.|TRBJ2-1|TRBV7-2|.
CASSLLGRLTYNEQLF
TGTGCCAGCAGCTTACTTGGCAGACTGACCTACAATGAGCAGCTCTTC
>once|TRBJ2-1|TRBV19|TRBD2
CASRAGGQGNEQFF
TGTGCCAGTCGCGCGGGGGGCCAGGGCAATGAGCAGTTCTTC
>.|TRBJ2-2|TRBV19|.
CASSIESTGRPANTGELFF
TGTGCCAGTAGTATAGAGTCGACAGGGAGGCCCGCGAACACCGGGGAGCTGTTTTTT
>.|TRBJ1-1|TRBV4-1|.
CASSTGLGQTEAFF
TGCGCCAGCAGCACAGGGCTAGGACAGACTGAAGCTTTCTTT
>.|TRBJ1-4|TRBV19|.
CASSPQGATNEKLFF
TGTGCCAGTAGCCCCCAGGGTGCAACTAATGAAAAACTGTTTTTT
>.|TRBJ2-1|TRBV7-6|TRBD2
CASSLTSGRANEQFF
TGTGCCAGCAGCTTGACTAGCGGGAGGGCCAATGAGCAGTTCTTC
>.|TRBJ1-3|TRBV4-3|.
CASSPGTGSGNTIYF
TGCGCCAGCAGCCCTGGGACCGGGAGCGGGAACACCATATATTTT
>.|TRBJ2-2|TRBV9|.
CASSVEGVAAGELFF
TGTGCCAGCAGCGTCGAGGGCGTGGCGGCCGGGGAGCTGTTTTTT
>.|TRBJ2-1|TRBV27|.
CASSTKAGSSYNEQFF
TGTGCCAGCAGTACCAAAGCGGGTAGCTCCTACAATGAGCAGTTCTTC
>.|TRBJ2-1|TRBV4-1|.
CASSQDQNNYNEQFF
TGCGCCAGCAGCCAAGATCAGAACAACTACAATGAGCAGTTCTTC
>.|TRBJ1-2|TRBV7-3|.
CASSLTAPGESIYGYTF
TGTGCCAGCAGCTTAACAGCTCCAGGGGAGTCTATCTATGGCTACACCTTC
>.|TRBJ2-2|TRBV11-3|TRBD2
CASSLVGNSGVKAGELFF
TGTGCCAGCAGCTTAGTTGGGAACAGCGGGGTGAAGGCCGGGGAGCTGTTTTTT
>.|TRBJ2-2|TRBV7-6|.
CASSLAVRNTGELFF
TGTGCCAGCAGCTTAGCGGTGCGGAACACCGGGGAGCTGTTTTTT
>once|TRBJ1-3|TRBV7-6|TRBD1
CASSFGSGTGTFGNTIYF
TGTGCCAGCAGCTTCGGATCCGGGACAGGGACTTTTGGAAACACCATATATTTT
>.|TRBJ1-1|TRBV4-2|.
CASSLARGAHTEAFF
TGTGCCAGCAGCCTCGCTCGGGGGGCCCACACTGAAGCTTTCTTT
>.|TRBJ1-2|TRBV6-6|TRBD1
CASRQGADGYTF
TGTGCCAGCAGACAGGGGGCTGACGGCTACACCTTC
>.|TRBJ1-5|TRBV12-5|TRBD1
CASGPDRGLRGNQPQHF
TGTGCTAGTGGTCCAGACAGGGGGCTACGTGGCAATCAGCCCCAGCATTTT
>.|TRBJ2-1|TRBV7-2|.
CASSLSERGWSSYNEQFF
TGTGCCAGCAGCCTTTCCGAACGGGGGTGGAGCTCCTACAATGAGCAGTTCTTC
>.|TRBJ1-6|TRBV5-4|.
CASSQDSGTSSPLHF
TGCGCCAGCAGCCAAGATTCCGGGACTAGCTCACCCCTCCACTTT
>.|TRBJ1-1|TRBV30|.
CAWSLLGRGTEAFF
TGTGCCTGGAGTTTATTGGGGCGCGGCACTGAAGCTTTCTTT
>.|TRBJ2-7|TRBV14|TRBD2
CASSHPGLAGGPQSDEQYF
TGTGCCAGCAGCCATCCGGGACTAGCGGGAGGGCCCCAATCTGACGAGCAGTACTTC
>.|TRBJ1-5|TRBV9|.
CASSVGSGQPQHF
TGTGCCAGCAGCGTAGGGAGTGGACAGCCCCAGCATTTT
>.|TRBJ2-7|TRBV18|TRBD1
CASSRDRVEFSYEQYF
TGTGCCAGCTCGAGGGACAGGGTAGAATTCTCCTACGAGCAGTACTTC
>.|TRBJ2-7|TRBV7-6|TRBD1
CASSSPGDRSSYEQYF
TGTGCCAGCAGCTCCCCGGGGGACAGGAGCTCCTACGAGCAGTACTTC
>.|TRBJ2-7|TRBV4-3|.
CASSQDSGVEQYF
TGCGCCAGCAGCCAAGATTCCGGGGTAGAGCAGTACTTC
>.|TRBJ2-1|TRBV18|TRBD2
CASSHSTSGRQSSYNEQFF
TGTGCCAGCTCACACTCGACTAGCGGGAGGCAGAGCTCCTACAATGAGCAGTTCTTC
>.|TRBJ2-7|TRBV2|TRBD2
CASSETSGSLYSYEQYF
TGTGCCAGCAGTGAGACTAGCGGATCATTATATAGCTACGAGCAGTACTTC
>.|TRBJ2-7|TRBV27|TRBD2
CAAGAYEQYF
TGTGCGGCGGGGGCCTACGAGCAGTACTTC
>.|TRBJ2-3|TRBV27|TRBD1
CASSSDRGADTQYF
TGTGCCAGCAGTTCGGACAGGGGGGCAGATACGCAGTATTTT
>.|TRBJ1-3|TRBV5-1|.
CASSLTVSGNTIYF
TGCGCCAGCAGCTTGACAGTCTCTGGAAACACCATATATTTT
>.|TRBJ1-2|TRBV12-5|.
CASGLGGRQVAYGYTF
TGTGCTAGTGGTTTGGGAGGGCGACAGGTAGCCTATGGCTACACCTTC
>.|TRBJ1-5|TRBV7-9|.
CASSLIGSGSNQPQHF
TGTGCCAGCAGCTTAATCGGGTCGGGGAGCAATCAGCCCCAGCATTTT
>.|TRBJ2-7|TRBV19|.
CASSLTGYEQYF
TGTGCCAGTAGTCTAACAGGCTACGAGCAGTACTTC
>.|TRBJ2-7|TRBV19|TRBD1
CASSITGGPPYEQYF
TGTGCCAGTAGTATTACAGGGGGCCCTCCTTACGAGCAGTACTTC
>.|TRBJ1-2|TRBV6-1|TRBD1
CASSELDGQAHYGYTF
TGTGCCAGCAGTGAACTAGACGGACAGGCCCACTATGGCTACACCTTC
>few|TRBJ1-2|TRBV27|.
CASSLQGNYGYTF
TGTGCCAGCAGTTTGCAGGGTAACTATGGCTACACCTTC
>.|TRBJ2-7|TRBV18|TRBD1
CASSPRDSYTYEQYF
TGTGCCAGCTCACCCAGGGACAGTTACACCTACGAGCAGTACTTC
>.|TRBJ2-1|TRBV27|.
CASSFWDNNNEQFF
TGTGCCAGCAGTTTCTGGGACAATAACAATGAGCAGTTCTTC
>.|TRBJ1-3|TRBV21-1|.
CASSFRRDRDPPGNTIYF
TGTGCCAGCAGCTTCCGCCGGGACAGGGACCCTCCCGGAAACACCATATATTTT
>.|TRBJ1-2|TRBV14|.
CASSQDPPGPASVYGYTF
TGTGCCAGCAGCCAAGATCCCCCGGGTCCGGCGAGTGTATATGGCTACACCTTC
>.|TRBJ1-5|TRBV27|.
CASRINSVSNQPQHF
TGTGCCAGCAGGATTAATTCAGTCAGCAATCAGCCCCAGCATTTT
>.|TRBJ2-7|TRBV27|.
CASSYAVSTGVPATEQYF
TGTGCCAGCAGTTACGCGGTGTCGACGGGGGTGCCGGCTACCGAGCAGTACTTC
>.|TRBJ1-3|TRBV29-1|.
CSVERESGNTIYF
TGCAGCGTTGAACGGGAATCCGGAAACACCATATATTTT
>many|TRBJ1-1|TRBV27|.
CASSTTGSEAFF
TGTGCCAGCAGTACAACAGGGTCTGAAGCTTTCTTT
>.|TRBJ1-2|TRBV4-1|.
CASSQEGTNSYYGYTF
TGCGCCAGCAGCCAAGAAGGGACAAACAGCTACTATGGCTACACCTTC
>.|TRBJ1-2|TRBV5-6|.
CASSLVGGNYGYTF
TGTGCCAGCAGCTTGGTGGGCGGGAACTATGGCTACACCTTC
>.|TRBJ2-1|TRBV6-5|.
CASSYAVGTYNEQFF
TGTGCCAGCAGTTACGCGGTCGGAACCTACAATGAGCAGTTCTTC
>few|TRBJ1-1|TRBV14|.
CASSQDRRLEAFF
TGTGCCAGCAGCCAAGATAGGCGGCTTGAAGCTTTCTTT
>.|TRBJ2-1|TRBV7-2|.
CASSFGYNEQFF
TGTGCCAGCAGCTTCGGCTACAATGAGCAGTTCTTC
>.|TRBJ1-1|TRBV7-9|.
CASSPISGGVEAFF
TGTGCCAGCAGCCCCATAAGCGGAGGCGTGGAAGCTTTCTTT
>.|TRBJ2-1|TRBV30|.
CAWQDYHNEQFF
TGTGCCTGGCAGGACTACCACAATGAGCAGTTCTTC
>few|TRBJ2-1|TRBV5-4|TRBD2
CASSLDGRAADEQFF
TGTGCCAGCAGCTTGGACGGGAGGGCCGCGGATGAGCAGTTCTTC
>.|TRBJ1-2|TRBV5-4|.
CASILFGGAGGYTF
TGTGCCAGCATCCTCTTTGGGGGGGCCGGGGGCTACACCTTC
>few|TRBJ2-1|TRBV27|.
CASSLVTNQEQFF
TGTGCCAGCAGTTTAGTGACTAACCAAGAGCAGTTCTTC
>.|TRBJ1-1|TRBV5-4|.
CASSLTDTTEAFF
TGTGCCAGCAGCTTGACAGATACCACTGAAGCTTTCTTT
>.|TRBJ2-5|TRBV4-1|.
CASSQGLGFGNRGETQYF
TGCGCCAGCAGCCAAGGATTGGGATTCGGGAATCGGGGGGAGACCCAGTACTTC
>.|TRBJ2-1|TRBV19|.
CASRLGPEQFF
TGTGCCAGTCGACTAGGTCCTGAGCAGTTCTTC